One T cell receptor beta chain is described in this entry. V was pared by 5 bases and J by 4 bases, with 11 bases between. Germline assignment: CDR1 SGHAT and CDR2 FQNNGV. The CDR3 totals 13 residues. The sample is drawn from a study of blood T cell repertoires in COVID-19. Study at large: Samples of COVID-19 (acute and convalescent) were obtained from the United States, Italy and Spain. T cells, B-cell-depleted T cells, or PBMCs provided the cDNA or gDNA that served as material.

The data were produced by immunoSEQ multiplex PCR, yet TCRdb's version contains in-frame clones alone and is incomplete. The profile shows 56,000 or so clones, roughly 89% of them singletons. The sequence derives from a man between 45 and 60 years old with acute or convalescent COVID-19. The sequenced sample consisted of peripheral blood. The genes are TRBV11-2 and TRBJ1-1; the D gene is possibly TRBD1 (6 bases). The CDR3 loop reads CASSRQVSTEAFF. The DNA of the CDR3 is TGTGCCAGCAGCCGACAGGTTTCCACTGAAGCTTTCTTT.